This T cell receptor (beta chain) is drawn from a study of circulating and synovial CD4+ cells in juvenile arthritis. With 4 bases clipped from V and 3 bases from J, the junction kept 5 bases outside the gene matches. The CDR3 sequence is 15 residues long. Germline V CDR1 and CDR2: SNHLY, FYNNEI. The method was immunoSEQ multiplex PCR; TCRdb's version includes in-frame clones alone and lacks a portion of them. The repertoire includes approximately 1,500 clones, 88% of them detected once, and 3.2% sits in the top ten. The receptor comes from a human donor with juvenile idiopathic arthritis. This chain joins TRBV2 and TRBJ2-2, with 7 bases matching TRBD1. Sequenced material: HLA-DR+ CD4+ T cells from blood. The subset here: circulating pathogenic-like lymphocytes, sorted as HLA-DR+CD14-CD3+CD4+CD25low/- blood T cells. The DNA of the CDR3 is TGTGCCAGCAGTGTAACAGGGGAAGACACCGGGGAGCTGTTTTTT. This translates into CASSVTGEDTGELFF.